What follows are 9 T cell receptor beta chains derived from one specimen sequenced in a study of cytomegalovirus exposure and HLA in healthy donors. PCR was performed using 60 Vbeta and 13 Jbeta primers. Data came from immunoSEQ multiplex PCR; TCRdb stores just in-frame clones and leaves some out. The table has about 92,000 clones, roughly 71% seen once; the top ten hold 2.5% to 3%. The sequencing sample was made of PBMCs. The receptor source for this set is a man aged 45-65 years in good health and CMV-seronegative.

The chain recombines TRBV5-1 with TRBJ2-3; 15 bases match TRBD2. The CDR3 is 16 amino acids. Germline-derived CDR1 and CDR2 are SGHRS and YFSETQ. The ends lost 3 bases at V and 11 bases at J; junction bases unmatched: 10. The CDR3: CASSYFGTSGGRQQYF. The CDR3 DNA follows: TGCGCCAGCAGCTATTTTGGGACTAGCGGGGGGCGACAGCAGTATTTT. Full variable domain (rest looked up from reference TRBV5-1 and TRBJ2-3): KAGVTQTPRYLIKTRGQQVTLSCSPISGHRSVSWYQQTPGQGLQFLFEYFSETQRNKGNFPGRFSGRQFSNSRSEMNVSTLELGDSALYLCASSYFGTSGGRQQYFGPGTRLTVL.

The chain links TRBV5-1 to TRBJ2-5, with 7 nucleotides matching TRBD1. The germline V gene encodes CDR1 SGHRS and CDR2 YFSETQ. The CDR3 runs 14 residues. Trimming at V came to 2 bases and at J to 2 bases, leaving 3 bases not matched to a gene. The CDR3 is CASSFGQVQETQYF. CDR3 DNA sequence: TGCGCCAGCAGCTTCGGACAGGTTCAAGAGACCCAGTACTTC. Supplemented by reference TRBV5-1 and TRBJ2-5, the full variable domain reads KAGVTQTPRYLIKTRGQQVTLSCSPISGHRSVSWYQQTPGQGLQFLFEYFSETQRNKGNFPGRFSGRQFSNSRSEMNVSTLELGDSALYLCASSFGQVQETQYFGPGTRLLVL.

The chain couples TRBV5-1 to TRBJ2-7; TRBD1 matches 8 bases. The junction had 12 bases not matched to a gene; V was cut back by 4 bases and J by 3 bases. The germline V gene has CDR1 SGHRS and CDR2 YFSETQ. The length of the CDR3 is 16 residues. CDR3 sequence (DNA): TGCGCCAGCAGCCGAACGGGGACAGGCATTAACTACGAGCAGTACTTC. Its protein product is CASSRTGTGINYEQYF.

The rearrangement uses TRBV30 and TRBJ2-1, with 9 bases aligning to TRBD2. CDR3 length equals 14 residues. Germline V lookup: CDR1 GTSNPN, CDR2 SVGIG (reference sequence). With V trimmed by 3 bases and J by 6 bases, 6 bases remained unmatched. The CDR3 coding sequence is TGTGCCTGGAGCGTCGGACTAGCGCTCAATGAGCAGTTCTTC. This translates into CAWSVGLALNEQFF.

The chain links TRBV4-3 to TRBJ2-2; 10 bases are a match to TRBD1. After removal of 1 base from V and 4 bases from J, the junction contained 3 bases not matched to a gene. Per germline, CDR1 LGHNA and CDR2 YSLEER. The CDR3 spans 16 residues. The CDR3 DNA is TGCGCCAGCAGCCAAGCGGACAGGGGGTCCACCGGGGAGCTGTTTTTT. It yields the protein CASSQADRGSTGELFF.

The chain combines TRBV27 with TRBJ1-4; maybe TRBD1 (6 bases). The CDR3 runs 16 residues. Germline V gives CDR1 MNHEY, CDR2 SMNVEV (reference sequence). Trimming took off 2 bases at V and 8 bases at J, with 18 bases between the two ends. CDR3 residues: CASSLTGTGYGEKLFF. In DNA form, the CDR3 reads TGTGCCAGCAGTTTAACGGGTACAGGGTACGGGGAAAAACTGTTTTTT.

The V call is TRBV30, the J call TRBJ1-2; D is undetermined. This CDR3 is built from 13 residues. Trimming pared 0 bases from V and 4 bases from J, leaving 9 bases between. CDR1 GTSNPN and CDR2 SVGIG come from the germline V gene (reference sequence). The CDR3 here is CAWSVRVLYGYTF. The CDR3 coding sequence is TGTGCCTGGAGTGTACGGGTTCTCTATGGCTACACCTTC.

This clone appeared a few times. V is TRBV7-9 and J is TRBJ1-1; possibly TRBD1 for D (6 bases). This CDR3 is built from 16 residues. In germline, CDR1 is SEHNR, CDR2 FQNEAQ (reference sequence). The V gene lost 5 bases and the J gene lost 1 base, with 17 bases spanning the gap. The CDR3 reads CASSPAGASPNTEAFF. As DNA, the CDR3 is TGTGCCAGCAGCCCAGCGGGGGCGTCCCCGAACACTGAAGCTTTCTTT.

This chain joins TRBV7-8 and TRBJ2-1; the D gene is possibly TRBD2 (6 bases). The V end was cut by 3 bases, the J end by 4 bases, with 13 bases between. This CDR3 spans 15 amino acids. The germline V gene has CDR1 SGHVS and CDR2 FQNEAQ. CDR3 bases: TGTGCCAGCAGCTTGTTCACGGAGGGATACAATGAGCAGTTCTTC. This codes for CASSLFTEGYNEQFF.